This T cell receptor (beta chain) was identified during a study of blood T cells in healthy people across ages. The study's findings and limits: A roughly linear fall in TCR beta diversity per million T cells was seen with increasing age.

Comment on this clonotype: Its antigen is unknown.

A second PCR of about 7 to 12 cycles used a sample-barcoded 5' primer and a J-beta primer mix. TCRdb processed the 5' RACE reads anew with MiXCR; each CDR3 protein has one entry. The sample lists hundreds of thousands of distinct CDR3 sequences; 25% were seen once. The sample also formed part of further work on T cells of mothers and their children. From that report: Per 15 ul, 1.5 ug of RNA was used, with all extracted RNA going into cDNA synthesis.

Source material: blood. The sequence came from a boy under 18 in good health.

In DNA form, the CDR3 reads TGCAGCGTTGAAGATGTTAGAGGGCGAGAGACCCAGTACTTC. Its protein is CSVEDVRGRETQYF. The genes are TRBV29-1 and TRBJ2-5, with D tentatively TRBD2 (5 bases). This CDR3 is built from 14 residues. Trimming removed 0 bases from V and 4 bases from J, with 12 bases in between. Germline assignment: CDR1 SQVTM and CDR2 ANQGSEA.